The T cell receptor (beta chain) under discussion was sequenced for a study of CD8 T cells in ankylosing spondylitis. Study outcomes and limitations: Significant enrichment of disease-linked clones was reportedly seen in matched ankylosing spondylitis synovial fluid. The study identified a TCR beta motif of under ten highly homologous variants that appeared characteristic of ankylosing spondylitis blood.

Quantitative 5'-RACE was performed with molecular barcodes, and it yielded the TCR beta libraries. TCRdb fed the 5' RACE reads into MiXCR, producing one record per CDR3 protein. The sample holds approximately 150,000 distinct CDR3 sequences; approximately 17% are singletons and the top ten take around a third. To note about this clonotype: Its antigen is unknown.

J gave up 5 bases and V 3 bases, and 8 bases lay outside the gene matches. The CDR3 sequence is 17 residues long. Germline values: CDR1 SNHLY, CDR2 FYNNEI. The chain is built from TRBV2 and TRBJ2-2; TRBD2 matches at 11 bases. The sequenced sample was blood, either unsorted or a sorted T cell fraction (not recorded which). The TCR was taken from a male donor with ankylosing spondylitis. The DNA of the CDR3 is TGTGCCAGCAGTGATGTAACTAGCGGGAGAGGAACCGGGGAGCTGTTTTTT. This gives the protein CASSDVTSGRGTGELFF.